Listed below are T cell receptor beta chains from one sample, sequenced in a study of identical twins. TCRdb processed the 5' RACE reads anew with MiXCR; each CDR3 protein has one entry. The data contain 420,000 or so distinct CDR3 sequences, about 18% of them singletons. The sequenced sample consisted of naive T cells sorted from blood. Every receptor here comes from a man between 45 and 60 years old in good health. CDR3s include the opening cysteine and the closing phenylalanine or tryptophan. Each record gives: CDR3 length, J gene, V gene, D gene, clone size, CDR3 DNA, CDR3 protein. The D gene is left open where the match is weak. Clone size is given for some rows only: seen once, a few or many times, or a class if the clone is expanded.

len: 14; j_gene: TRBJ2-1; v_gene: TRBV18; d_gene: TRBD2; abundance: .; CDR3nt: TGTGCCAGCTCGTTTACTAGCGACTACAATGAGCAGTTCTTC; CDR3aa: CASSFTSDYNEQFF
len: 13; j_gene: TRBJ1-1; v_gene: TRBV5-5; d_gene: .; abundance: few; CDR3nt: TGTGCCAGCAGCTCACTAGGGGACACTGAAGCTTTCTTT; CDR3aa: CASSSLGDTEAFF
len: 17; j_gene: TRBJ2-3; v_gene: TRBV7-9; d_gene: TRBD2; abundance: many; CDR3nt: TGTGCCAGCAGCTCGTACAGCAGCGGGGACCCCGTGGATACGCAGTATTTT; CDR3aa: CASSSYSSGDPVDTQYF
len: 16; j_gene: TRBJ2-7; v_gene: TRBV5-1; d_gene: .; abundance: many; CDR3nt: TGCGCCAGCAGCCCATCCCCAGGGTCACCTTCCTACGAGCAGTACTTC; CDR3aa: CASSPSPGSPSYEQYF
len: 13; j_gene: TRBJ1-2; v_gene: TRBV19; d_gene: TRBD1; abundance: many; CDR3nt: TGTGCCAGTAGTGGACAGGGACTGGCTGGCTACACCTTC; CDR3aa: CASSGQGLAGYTF
len: 12; j_gene: TRBJ2-2; v_gene: TRBV9; d_gene: .; abundance: .; CDR3nt: TGTGCCAGCAGCGTCCATACCGGGGAGCTGTTTTTT; CDR3aa: CASSVHTGELFF
len: 13; j_gene: TRBJ2-7; v_gene: TRBV29-1; d_gene: .; abundance: few; CDR3nt: TGCAGCGTTGATCTGACAGATGGCCACGAGCAGTACTTC; CDR3aa: CSVDLTDGHEQYF
len: 14; j_gene: TRBJ1-2; v_gene: TRBV6-1; d_gene: .; abundance: .; CDR3nt: TGTGCCAGCAGTCCCGGGCCCCGTGGCTTTGGCTACACCTTC; CDR3aa: CASSPGPRGFGYTF
len: 16; j_gene: TRBJ2-7; v_gene: TRBV28; d_gene: TRBD1; abundance: .; CDR3nt: TGTGCCAGCAGTACAAGACAGGGGCCTAGCTCCTACGAGCAGTACTTC; CDR3aa: CASSTRQGPSSYEQYF
len: 14; j_gene: TRBJ1-3; v_gene: TRBV11-2; d_gene: .; abundance: many; CDR3nt: TGTGCCAGCAGAATACAGGGATCCGGAAACACCATATATTTT; CDR3aa: CASRIQGSGNTIYF
len: 16; j_gene: TRBJ2-7; v_gene: TRBV7-9; d_gene: .; abundance: .; CDR3nt: TGTGCCAGCAGCTTAGAGGGAACAGTGCGCCGGGGCGAGCAGTACTTC; CDR3aa: CASSLEGTVRRGEQYF
len: 14; j_gene: TRBJ2-3; v_gene: TRBV20-1; d_gene: TRBD2; abundance: few; CDR3nt: TGCAGTGCTTCGACTAGCGCTAGCACAGATACGCAGTATTTT; CDR3aa: CSASTSASTDTQYF
len: 12; j_gene: TRBJ1-1; v_gene: TRBV14; d_gene: .; abundance: .; CDR3nt: TGTGCCAGCAGCCGACAGAGCACTGAAGCTTTCTTT; CDR3aa: CASSRQSTEAFF
len: 15; j_gene: TRBJ2-5; v_gene: TRBV12-3/TRBV12-4; d_gene: TRBD2; abundance: .; CDR3nt: TGTGCCAGCACCCCGACGCGGCTAGCGGAAGAGACCCAGTACTTC; CDR3aa: CASTPTRLAEETQYF
len: 13; j_gene: TRBJ2-5; v_gene: TRBV7-2; d_gene: TRBD2; abundance: few; CDR3nt: TGTGCCAGCACCTCGTTGGGGGGGGAGACCCAGTACTTC; CDR3aa: CASTSLGGETQYF
len: 13; j_gene: TRBJ1-2; v_gene: TRBV7-3; d_gene: .; abundance: .; CDR3nt: TGTGCCAGCAGCTTAAAGGCTAACTATGGCTACACCTTC; CDR3aa: CASSLKANYGYTF
len: 15; j_gene: TRBJ1-2; v_gene: TRBV27; d_gene: .; abundance: few; CDR3nt: TGTGCCAGCAGTCCTACCGGGACCCCAACCTATGGCTACACCTTC; CDR3aa: CASSPTGTPTYGYTF
len: 14; j_gene: TRBJ2-3; v_gene: TRBV27; d_gene: .; abundance: few; CDR3nt: TGTGCCAGCAGTCTGAAAAGAGATGGAGATACGCAGTATTTT; CDR3aa: CASSLKRDGDTQYF
len: 15; j_gene: TRBJ2-7; v_gene: TRBV4-1; d_gene: .; abundance: .; CDR3nt: TGCGCCAGCAGCCAGGCGGGACAGCCTTACTACGAGCAGTACTTC; CDR3aa: CASSQAGQPYYEQYF
len: 15; j_gene: TRBJ2-3; v_gene: TRBV7-6; d_gene: TRBD2; abundance: few; CDR3nt: TGTGCCAGCAGCTTAAAGCGGGAGAGCACAGATACGCAGTATTTT; CDR3aa: CASSLKRESTDTQYF
len: 14; j_gene: TRBJ1-5; v_gene: TRBV12-3/TRBV12-4; d_gene: .; abundance: .; CDR3nt: TGTGCCAGCAGTCCCGATTCGATCAATCAGCCCCAGCATTTT; CDR3aa: CASSPDSINQPQHF
len: 14; j_gene: TRBJ2-7; v_gene: TRBV10-3; d_gene: .; abundance: .; CDR3nt: TGTGCTTCCCGCGGCCAGGACCGAGCCTACGAGCAGTACTTC; CDR3aa: CASRGQDRAYEQYF
len: 12; j_gene: TRBJ1-2; v_gene: TRBV12-3/TRBV12-4; d_gene: .; abundance: many; CDR3nt: TGTGCCAGCAGTTTAAGGAGCTATGGCTACACCTTC; CDR3aa: CASSLRSYGYTF
len: 12; j_gene: TRBJ2-1; v_gene: TRBV6-2/TRBV6-3; d_gene: .; abundance: .; CDR3nt: TGTGCCAGCAGTTCCCGACTCAATGAGCAGTTCTTC; CDR3aa: CASSSRLNEQFF
len: 16; j_gene: TRBJ2-5; v_gene: TRBV7-9; d_gene: TRBD1; abundance: .; CDR3nt: TGTGCCAGCAGCTATTCTCCGGGACAGGGGTTCGAGACCCAGTACTTC; CDR3aa: CASSYSPGQGFETQYF
len: 15; j_gene: TRBJ2-2; v_gene: TRBV11-2; d_gene: .; abundance: few; CDR3nt: TGTGCCAGCAGCTTACATTCAGGGAACACCGGGGAGCTGTTTTTT; CDR3aa: CASSLHSGNTGELFF
len: 13; j_gene: TRBJ2-1; v_gene: TRBV27; d_gene: .; abundance: .; CDR3nt: TGTGCCAGCAGTAGGGGACTCCCCAATGAGCAGTTCTTC; CDR3aa: CASSRGLPNEQFF
len: 13; j_gene: TRBJ2-7; v_gene: TRBV5-1; d_gene: .; abundance: many; CDR3nt: TGCGCCAGCAGCAGAGGACCTAGCCTCGAGCAGTACTTC; CDR3aa: CASSRGPSLEQYF
len: 14; j_gene: TRBJ2-1; v_gene: TRBV6-1; d_gene: .; abundance: many; CDR3nt: TGTGCCAGCAGCCTCCCTGATGGATTGGGTGAGCAGTTCTTC; CDR3aa: CASSLPDGLGEQFF
len: 13; j_gene: TRBJ1-1; v_gene: TRBV20-1; d_gene: .; abundance: many; CDR3nt: TGCAGTGCTAGAGATTCGGGGAACACTGAAGCTTTCTTT; CDR3aa: CSARDSGNTEAFF
len: 13; j_gene: TRBJ2-2; v_gene: TRBV9; d_gene: .; abundance: .; CDR3nt: TGTGCCAGCAGCGTAAGAGTCACCGGGGAGCTGTTTTTT; CDR3aa: CASSVRVTGELFF
len: 15; j_gene: TRBJ1-6; v_gene: TRBV18; d_gene: .; abundance: .; CDR3nt: TGTGCCAGCTCACCAGGGTCAAACAGCAATTCACCCCTCCACTTT; CDR3aa: CASSPGSNSNSPLHF
len: 14; j_gene: TRBJ2-1; v_gene: TRBV29-1; d_gene: .; abundance: .; CDR3nt: TGCAGCGTTCGAAAGGGGATGGAAAACAATGAGCAGTTCTTC; CDR3aa: CSVRKGMENNEQFF
len: 14; j_gene: TRBJ2-1; v_gene: TRBV6-5; d_gene: .; abundance: .; CDR3nt: TGTGCCAGCAGTTACCCCGGTCGGTCCAATGAGCAGTTCTTC; CDR3aa: CASSYPGRSNEQFF
len: 13; j_gene: TRBJ2-1; v_gene: TRBV24-1; d_gene: TRBD2; abundance: many; CDR3nt: TGTGCCACCAGTGTTAGCGGGGCGGGTGAGCAGTTCTTC; CDR3aa: CATSVSGAGEQFF
len: 14; j_gene: TRBJ2-1; v_gene: TRBV3-1; d_gene: .; abundance: .; CDR3nt: TGTGCCAGCAGCCCCAGAATGGGCTACAATGAGCAGTTCTTC; CDR3aa: CASSPRMGYNEQFF
len: 16; j_gene: TRBJ1-6; v_gene: TRBV28; d_gene: .; abundance: .; CDR3nt: TGTGCCAGCAGCTTTCCACCACCCCGAAAGAATTCACCCCTCCACTTT; CDR3aa: CASSFPPPRKNSPLHF
len: 12; j_gene: TRBJ2-5; v_gene: TRBV12-3/TRBV12-4; d_gene: .; abundance: many; CDR3nt: TGCGCCAGCAGCCCTGGGGGCGAGACCCAGTACTTC; CDR3aa: CASSPGGETQYF
len: 18; j_gene: TRBJ2-5; v_gene: TRBV15; d_gene: TRBD2; abundance: many; CDR3nt: TGTGCCACCAGCCCCCCTCGGGGGGGGATAGTCGCCCAAGAGACCCAGTACTTC; CDR3aa: CATSPPRGGIVAQETQYF
len: 15; j_gene: TRBJ1-3; v_gene: TRBV12-3/TRBV12-4; d_gene: .; abundance: .; CDR3nt: TGTGCCAGCAGTTTGTTAGCGGCGTCGGGAAACACCATATATTTT; CDR3aa: CASSLLAASGNTIYF
len: 13; j_gene: TRBJ1-2; v_gene: TRBV27; d_gene: .; abundance: few; CDR3nt: TGTGCCAGCAGTTTCGGGGGTAACTATGGCTACACCTTC; CDR3aa: CASSFGGNYGYTF
len: 16; j_gene: TRBJ2-1; v_gene: TRBV7-9; d_gene: TRBD2; abundance: many; CDR3nt: TGTGCCAGCAGCTCCATGATAGCGGGAGGGACCAATGAGCAGTTCTTC; CDR3aa: CASSSMIAGGTNEQFF
len: 15; j_gene: TRBJ1-4; v_gene: TRBV7-6; d_gene: .; abundance: .; CDR3nt: TGTGCCAGCAGCTTAAGCCAGGGTGGGAATGAAAAACTGTTTTTT; CDR3aa: CASSLSQGGNEKLFF
len: 15; j_gene: TRBJ2-2; v_gene: TRBV9; d_gene: .; abundance: many; CDR3nt: TGTGCCAGCAGCGTAACGGGGCGCGACACCGGGGAGCTGTTTTTT; CDR3aa: CASSVTGRDTGELFF
len: 13; j_gene: TRBJ1-2; v_gene: TRBV7-2; d_gene: .; abundance: many; CDR3nt: TGTGCCAGCAGCTTAAACGGGAACTATGGCTACACCTTC; CDR3aa: CASSLNGNYGYTF